This T cell receptor (beta chain) was documented in a study of response to subunit inactivated influenza vaccine. Study-wide points: Few additional T cells are recruited per seasonal influenza vaccination, authors suggested.

Details on this clonotype: What it binds is not known.

In germline, CDR1 is SGHTA, CDR2 FQGNSA. Unmatched junction bases numbered 8, after V lost 5 bases and J lost 5 bases. This CDR3 has 15 residues. TCRdb passed the RT-PCR reads through MiXCR, listing each CDR3 protein once. The data contain hundreds of thousands of distinct CDR3 sequences, approximately 24% of them singletons. The source was CD4+ T cells sorted from PBMCs, collected about 5 days after vaccination. This receptor was taken from a man aged 50-60 years who received an inactivated influenza vaccine. The J gene is TRBJ2-5, the V gene TRBV7-2, with 10 bases lining up with TRBD1. CDR3 nucleotide sequence: TGTGCCAGCAGCAAAGACAGGGGGCGATGGGAGACCCAGTACTTC. It encodes CASSKDRGRWETQYF.